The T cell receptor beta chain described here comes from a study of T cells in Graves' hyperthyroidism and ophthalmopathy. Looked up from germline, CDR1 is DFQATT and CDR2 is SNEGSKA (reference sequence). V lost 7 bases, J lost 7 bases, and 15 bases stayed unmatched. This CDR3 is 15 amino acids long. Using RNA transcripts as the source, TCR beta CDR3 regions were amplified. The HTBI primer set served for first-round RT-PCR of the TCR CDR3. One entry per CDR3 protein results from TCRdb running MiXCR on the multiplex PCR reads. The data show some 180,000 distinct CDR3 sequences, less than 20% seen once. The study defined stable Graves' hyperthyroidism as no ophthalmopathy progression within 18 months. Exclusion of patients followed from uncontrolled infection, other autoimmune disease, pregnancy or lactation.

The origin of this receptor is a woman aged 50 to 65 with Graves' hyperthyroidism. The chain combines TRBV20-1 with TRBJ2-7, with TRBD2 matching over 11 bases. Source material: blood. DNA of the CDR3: TGCAGTGTTAAGCCAGTGGGTAGCGGGAGGGGGGAGCAGTACTTC. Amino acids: CSVKPVGSGRGEQYF.